The 11 T cell receptor beta chains below all came from one sample that was sequenced in a study of T-cell reconstitution after alpha-beta-depleted transplantation in children. Unique molecular identifiers were used to barcode this TCRbeta library. Via MiXCR, TCRdb re-called the PCR reads, giving one row per CDR3 protein. Among 120,000 to 150,000 distinct CDR3 sequences listed, 8.8% were seen once. The input for sequencing was PBMCs, mostly from graft donor cells, taken 180 days after TCRalphabeta/CD19-depleted stem cell transplant. Every receptor here comes from a female patient younger than 10 who had a stem cell transplant for congenital amegakaryocytic thrombocytopenia, so the T cells may come from the graft donor.

There are many counts of this clonotype. The chain uses TRBV5-1 and TRBJ2-1; perhaps TRBD2 as D (5 bases). Germline CDR1 reads SGHRS; CDR2 reads YFSETQ. V dropped 4 bases and J dropped 5 bases, with 13 bases sitting between them. This CDR3 comprises 14 residues. CDR3 in amino acids: CASSVASSNNEQFF. For the CDR3, the DNA is TGCGCCAGCAGCGTCGCTAGCAGTAACAATGAGCAGTTCTTC.

V usage is TRBV5-1 and J usage is TRBJ2-5, with 7 bases aligning to TRBD1. The J segment lost 5 bases and the V segment lost 4 bases, leaving 14 bases of the junction unmatched. The germline CDR1 and CDR2 sequences are SGHRS and YFSETQ. This CDR3 comprises 16 residues. The CDR3 DNA sequence: TGCGCCAGCAGCCCCGGACAGGCCAAGGCGTGGGAGACCCAGTACTTC. It codes for CASSPGQAKAWETQYF.

This clonotype was counted many times. The J gene is TRBJ2-2, the V gene TRBV27; a weak D match, TRBD2 (5 bases). Trimming shortened V by 3 bases and J by 0 bases, and 5 bases separated the two germline ends. This CDR3 comprises 14 residues. Per germline, CDR1 MNHEY and CDR2 SMNVEV (reference sequence). The DNA for the CDR3 is TGTGCCAGCAGTTTGACTACGAACACCGGGGAGCTGTTTTTT. It codes for CASSLTTNTGELFF.

The genes are TRBV12-5 and TRBJ2-7; possible D gene TRBD1, 6 bases. In germline, CDR1 is LGHNT, CDR2 FRNRAP. This CDR3 is built from 15 residues. CDR3 in DNA: TGTGCCACCAGCCAAGAGCCCGGGGACAACTACGAGCAGTACTTC. Amino acids: CATSQEPGDNYEQYF.

This clonotype showed up many times. This chain joins TRBV10-3 and TRBJ1-1; TRBD1 might be the D (5 bases). Germline-derived CDR1 and CDR2 are ENHRY and SYGVKD. V was pared by 0 bases and J by 1 base, with 12 bases between. The CDR3 has 16 residues. CDR3 region: CAISESLGRSNTEAFF. The CDR3, as DNA: TGTGCCATCAGTGAGTCGTTGGGACGGTCGAACACTGAAGCTTTCTTT.

This clonotype was observed many times. The chain employs TRBV12-3 or TRBV12-4 and TRBJ1-4; possibly TRBD1 for D (5 bases). The CDR3 runs 13 residues. The V gene lost 8 bases and the J gene lost 6 bases, with 13 bases spanning the gap. The CDR3: CASCGHVDEKLFF. CDR3 sequence (DNA): TGTGCCAGCTGTGGACACGTGGATGAAAAACTGTTTTTT.

This clonotype was observed many times. This chain joins TRBV7-6 and TRBJ1-3; D not certain. With 5 bases removed from V and 3 bases from J, the gap between germline ends came to 11 bases. The CDR3 spans 14 residues. CDR1 SGHVS and CDR2 FNYEAQ come from the germline V gene. CDR3: CASSPRSFGNTIYF. The DNA for the CDR3 is TGTGCCAGCAGCCCGAGGTCTTTTGGAAACACCATATATTTT.

This clonotype was picked up one time. The chain employs TRBV3-1 and TRBJ2-7, with D uncertain. V lost 2 bases and J 2 bases, leaving 10 bases between the germline ends. Germline V gene data show CDR1 as LGHDT and CDR2 as YNNKEL (reference sequence). CDR3 length equals 14 residues. CDR3 protein: CASSQLADAYEQYF. The CDR3 coding sequence is TGTGCCAGCAGCCAACTGGCCGATGCCTACGAGCAGTACTTC.

The chain has TRBV19 and TRBJ2-3; the D is unclear. Germline values: CDR1 LNHDA, CDR2 SQIVND (reference sequence). The CDR3 length is 18 residues. The V and J ends lost 5 bases and 0 bases respectively, with 21 bases between them. The chain's CDR3 is CASSFRVTFSTSTDTQYF. The CDR3, as DNA: TGTGCCAGTAGTTTCCGTGTCACATTTTCGACTAGCACAGATACGCAGTATTTT.

This clonotype was observed many times. This rearrangement joins TRBV5-1 to TRBJ2-1; D could derive from TRBD1 or TRBD2 (5 bases each). The CDR3 is 13 residues long. CDR1 is SGHRS and CDR2 is YFSETQ in the germline V gene. V was shortened by 0 bases and J by 8 bases, with 9 bases between the two germline ends. The CDR3 DNA sequence: TGCGCCAGCAGCTTGGGGGACGCTGATGAGCAGTTCTTC. Residues: CASSLGDADEQFF.

The rearrangement uses TRBV27 and TRBJ1-4; D not certain. V was trimmed by 8 bases and J by 4 bases, leaving 8 bases between them. CDR1 is MNHEY and CDR2 is SMNVEV in the germline V gene (reference sequence). There are 12 residues in the CDR3. The CDR3 nucleotides read TGTGCCAGCGGGTACCTTAATGAAAAACTGTTTTTT. It encodes CASGYLNEKLFF.